This entry concerns a single TCR beta chain. Its binding antigen is unknown. The sample holds no much larger clone one base away, and base qualities are not on file. The data derive from a study of shared clonotypes between healthy human individuals (dated by TCRdb to 2019 to 2021). Background on the whole study: The cohort included a few men and a couple of women between 18 and 49 years of age. For each donor, CD4 naive and CD4 memory were each run on three plates, CD8 naive on two plates, and CD8 memory on one plate. To estimate repertoire size and how much clonotype sharing occurs between individuals, the study deeply sequenced the blood TCR repertoires of roughly 5 healthy adults. To increase sequencing depth and limit assay-specific biases, different laboratories used diverse techniques to prepare libraries and sequence TCR repertoires. Per donor, leukapheresis produced somewhere between about 0.8 and 9.5 billion PBMCs.

Trimming costs V 4 bases and J 2 bases, and their ends lie 15 bases apart. Taken from cysteine to phenylalanine, the CDR3 has 16 residues. This entry keeps only the CDR3 DNA: 48 bases, framed from base 1. For CDR1 and CDR2, the germline V gene lists MDHEN and SYDVKM. Using the deep immunoSEQ assay, TCR CDR3 regions were amplified from genomic DNA by multiplex PCR. Genomic DNA extracted from each cell subset was distributed evenly over all wells of several immunoSEQ 96-well plates, and each plate served as one replicate. For sorted subsets, each replicate PCR was loaded with about 0.2 ug genomic DNA, equivalent to some 27,000 T cell genomes. Purified libraries were quantified with a Qubit 3.0 fluorometer, sized on a Bioanalyzer 2100, and re-quantified with the KAPA Library Quantification kit. A separate single-read 150-cycle Illumina NextSeq 550 flow cell was used to sequence each immunoSEQ 96-well plate. Regarding the original processing steps: Because only junctional sequences without quality scores were contained in the immunoSEQ output, filtering matching that applied to full-length reads could not be performed. To assign V/J genes and CDR3, sequences were annotated against IMGT germline references using PyIR, a Python wrapper for IgBLAST v1.9. Any read was removed if the V/J assignment was weak (E-value above 1e-6), the CDR3 was missing, or the read contained stop codons, out-of-frame junctions, or ambiguous translated residues. V3J clonotypes were defined as sequences sharing an identical inferred V gene, J gene, and CDR3 amino acid sequence. The percentage overlap between two repertoires was calculated by dividing the number of shared unique clonotypes by the size of the smaller repertoire. Richness of each repertoire was evaluated using RTK rarefaction, the Chao1 estimator, and Recon v2.1 estimates of unobserved clonotypes. For all TCRbeta clonotypes obtained by the gDNA method from a few donors, generation probabilities were computed with OLGA. In its TCRdb copy, this immuneACCESS table keeps in-frame sequences only and misses some clones. Where compared with another copy, unresolved V genes explain less than half of these, and the others have no known cause. V and J calls and clone size are copied from that table; D and trimming were computed from the DNA. The sample table lists roughly 1 million clones, about four fifths of them with a count of one. The ten biggest clones cover approximately 0.5% of the sample.

The donors were healthy, HIV-negative adults with no recently reported acute infections or vaccinations. Only Caucasian adults living in Nashville, Tennessee, USA were represented among the donors. CD4+ T cells were enriched by magnetic negative selection; naive cells were then positively selected on CD45RA, and the negative fraction formed the memory subset. Blood was obtained by leukapheresis, after which PBMCs were separated by Ficoll-Histopaque density gradient centrifugation and cryopreserved in liquid nitrogen vapor phase. Purity and quantity of every magnetically sorted T cell population were checked by analytical flow cytometry. Each sorted fraction had its genomic DNA isolated and then quantified by UV absorbance on a Nanodrop 2000c. The study at large found these results: Only blood was sampled, and tissue TCR repertoires likely differ from those in blood. Pairwise subsampling led to the expectation that sequencing depth would affect the degree of clonotype sharing among donors. Even with the large sequencing depth, rarefaction of the sorted-subset datasets indicated that sequencing was incomplete. Because the study included a small number of donors, the genetic and exposure-history diversity represented was limited. Compared with non-shared clonotypes, the clonotypes found in all four sorted-subset donors had higher generation probabilities. When a few donors were compared, the shared fraction of clonotypes was roughly 4.8% for naive CD4, 3.5% for naive CD8, more than 2% for memory CD4, and less than 0.5% for memory CD8. Naive subsets generally had larger estimated clonotype richness than memory subsets.

What was sequenced was memory CD4+ T cells from PBMCs. What this sample's cell subset or site label stands for: CD45RA-negative fraction. The rearrangement joined TRBV28 to TRBJ1-5, with a tentative D gene TRBD1 over 6 matching bases. The TCR was taken from a man aged 18 to 30 in good health. Some clones in this sample may be carry-over from other donors' samples. The nucleotide sequence reads as follows: TGTGCCAGCAGTTACCGTGCAGGGGTTGGCAATCAGCCCCAGCATTTT. Its protein is CASSYRAGVGNQPQHF.